This T cell receptor beta chain was captured by sequencing in a study of cytomegalovirus exposure and HLA in healthy donors. Findings and caveats of the study: The listing of 160 or so TCR beta chains classed them as cytomegalovirus-associated. Most observed TCR sequences were rare, whereas some public TCRs were detected in many donors. Specificity of three CMV-associated chains for CMV antigens was verified in vitro.

A remark on this clone: No antigen is known for it.

The validation cohort, a group of 90 to 150 subjects, included the donors and was separate from the roughly 670-subject first cohort. Germline V gives CDR1 SGHNT, CDR2 YYREEE (reference sequence). The V and J ends lost 1 base and 6 bases, in that order; junction bases with no gene match: 7. This CDR3 region has 15 residues. Sequencing was performed with immunoSEQ multiplex PCR; in TCRdb, only in-frame clones are kept and a portion is missing. The table shows 250,000 to 400,000 clones, with about 85% occurring only once. Sequenced sample: PBMCs. This TCR came from a woman in her thirties in good health and CMV-seropositive. This chain connects TRBV5-4 to TRBJ2-5, with TRBD1 matching 9 bases. Written as DNA, the CDR3 is TGTGCCAGCAGCTTGCGCGCGACAGGGGGTCAGACCCAGTACTTC. It encodes CASSLRATGGQTQYF.